The clone carrying this T cell receptor (beta chain) was counted a few times. Its cognate antigen is unknown. The sample originates from a study of CD4+ T cells in melanoma. Study results and limitations: CD8+ T cell, macrophage and B cell function reportedly correlated with neoantigen-specific CD4+ T cells. Reportedly, melanoma neoantigen-specific CD4+ T cells showed varied differentiation states.

The CDR3 has 15 residues. Per germline, CDR1 MNHNS and CDR2 SASEGT. V lost 7 bases and J lost 3; bases outside the gene matches: 9. Generated by immunoSEQ multiplex PCR, the TCRdb table keeps only in-frame clones and is missing some. The repertoire holds 10,000 to 13,000 clones, with 55% to 75% as singletons. The chain recombines TRBV6-1 with TRBJ2-1; 7 bases line up with TRBD2. The sequence was obtained from a human donor with melanoma. The specimen was cells from a culture (not recorded whether cultured in vitro). In DNA, the CDR3 is TGTGCCAGCAACATGGGCGGGGGAGGCTACAATGAGCAGTTCTTC. Protein sequence: CASNMGGGGYNEQFF.